The clone carrying this T cell receptor beta chain was seen a handful of times. Losses at the gene ends were 4 bases for V and 8 bases for J; bases not matched to a gene: 9. Germline loops: CDR1 SGHVS, CDR2 FNYEAQ. This CDR3 has 15 residues. The record originates from a study of T-cell memory formation after mild COVID-19. TCRdb fed the 5' RACE reads into MiXCR, producing one record per CDR3 protein. This sample has some 350,000 distinct CDR3 sequences, with 15% to 20% found just once. Input material: PBMCs or a T cell subset sorted from them (not recorded which). This chain links TRBV7-6 with TRBJ2-3, with TRBD1 matching 10 bases. The sequence was obtained from a man between 18 and 29 years old who had mild COVID-19 (a few samples of this study predate the infection). Cell type and time point are not known. The CDR3 DNA sequence: TGTGCCAGCAGCTCTCCGGGACAGGGGCGCGGTACGCAGTATTTT. Amino acid sequence: CASSSPGQGRGTQYF.